One T cell receptor beta chain is described in this entry. This specimen comes from a study of control samples from healthy donors and cancer patients. V trimming: 4 bases; J trimming: 8 bases; junction bases outside the gene matches: 8. CDR3 length: 13 amino acids. From germline, CDR1 is SGHRS and CDR2 YFSETQ. Only in-frame clones appear in the TCRdb table, and some are missing; sequencing was by immunoSEQ multiplex PCR. The sample carries tens of thousands of clones, roughly nine tenths recorded once. The clonotype originates from a woman aged 70-85 years in good health. The sequencing sample was made of blood. J is TRBJ1-2 and V is TRBV5-1, with 7 bases matching TRBD1. CDR3 loop: CASSPVQGGGYTF. CDR3 in DNA: TGCGCCAGCAGCCCGGTTCAGGGGGGCGGCTACACCTTC.